Listed here are 10 T cell receptor beta chains from one sample, sequenced in a study of blood T cell repertoires in COVID-19. Sequenced by immunoSEQ multiplex PCR; TCRdb stores in-frame clones only, minus some. The table has hundreds of thousands of clones, around 86% seen once. Sequenced: peripheral blood. These receptor sequences come from a woman aged 25 to 39 who had recovered from COVID-19.

This chain uses TRBV11-2 with TRBJ2-2, with D perhaps matching TRBD2 (5 bases). The CDR3 length is 16 residues. The germline V gene encodes CDR1 SGHAT and CDR2 FQNNGV. V gave up 7 bases and J gave up 1 base, with 16 bases separating them. CDR3 in DNA: TGTGCCAGCATCTTGGGGAGCGGCAGGAACACCGGGGAGCTGTTTTTT. Translated, it gives CASILGSGRNTGELFF.

This clone was detected only a few times. One junction end disagrees with the germline gene, perhaps due to a read error. The chain links TRBV7-7 to TRBJ2-1; a weak D match, TRBD1 (5 bases). The CDR3 runs 14 residues. Germline-derived CDR1 and CDR2 are SSHAT and FNYEAQ (reference sequence). CDR3 protein: CASSQGPAYNEQFF. In nucleotides, the CDR3 is TGTGCTAGCAGCCAGGGTCCGGCCTACAATGAGCAGTTCTTC.

This clone was observed once. The chain has TRBV5-4 and TRBJ1-2; D possibly corresponds to TRBD1 (6 bases). Germline CDR1 and CDR2: SGHNT and YYREEE (reference sequence). This CDR3 contains 16 residues. V gave up 4 bases and J gave up 8 bases, with 24 bases separating them. The chain's CDR3 is CASSPATDRLLGGYTF. The CDR3 coding sequence is TGTGCCAGCAGCCCCGCTACAGACAGGCTTTTGGGGGGCTACACCTTC.

J is TRBJ2-6 and V is TRBV7-9, with TRBD1 as a possible D gene (5 bases). Trimming took 5 bases from V and 1 from J, leaving 21 bases between them. Germline CDR1 is SEHNR and CDR2 is FQNEAQ (reference sequence). CDR3 size: 19 residues. DNA of the CDR3: TGTGCCAGCAGCCCCTTGTGGGGCGGCGATTTTTCTGGGGCCAACGTCCTGACTTTC. Protein: CASSPLWGGDFSGANVLTF.

The J gene is TRBJ2-1, the V gene TRBV5-1; D not resolved. Germline CDR1 SGHRS, CDR2 YFSETQ. V lost 0 bases and J 7 bases, leaving 14 bases between the germline ends. The CDR3 covers 15 residues. CDR3 sequence reads: CASSLGGSAGNEQFF. CDR3 nucleotides: TGCGCCAGCAGCTTGGGAGGCTCGGCCGGGAATGAGCAGTTCTTC.

This rearrangement joins TRBV2 to TRBJ1-4; D might be TRBD1 (5 bases). V was clipped by 5 bases and J by 10 bases, with 14 bases between them. The CDR3 runs to 13 residues. Germline V gives CDR1 SNHLY, CDR2 FYNNEI. The CDR3 nucleotides read TGTGCCAGCAGTTGGGACGGGGGAGGAAAACTGTTTTTT. Protein product: CASSWDGGGKLFF.

J is TRBJ2-7 and V is TRBV14; D is perhaps TRBD2 (5 bases). V lost 2 bases and J lost 0, with 17 bases in between. This CDR3 is built from 17 residues. Germline CDR1 is SGHDN and CDR2 is FVKESK. The CDR3 DNA is TGTGCCAGCAGCCAACCGGGGTGGGTAGCCCTCTCCTACGAGCAGTACTTC. Translation: CASSQPGWVALSYEQYF.

The V and J genes are TRBV28 and TRBJ2-1, with TRBD2 identical over 12 bases. J lost 1 base, V lost 7 bases, and 8 bases had no gene match. There are 17 residues in the CDR3. Germline assignment: CDR1 MDHEN and CDR2 SYDVKM. The CDR3 nucleotides read TGTGCCAGCACGGGGCTTGGACTAGCGGGGTCCTACAATGAGCAGTTCTTC. Translated, it gives CASTGLGLAGSYNEQFF.

The gene calls are TRBV4-2 and TRBJ2-1, with TRBD2 as a possible D gene (6 bases). The CDR3 consists of 15 residues. V lost 1 base, J lost 8 bases, and 15 bases lay in between. Germline-derived CDR1 and CDR2 are LGHNA and YNFKEQ. The CDR3 reads CASSQVGEARDEQFF. CDR3 sequence (DNA): TGTGCCAGCAGCCAAGTCGGGGAGGCCCGGGATGAGCAGTTCTTC.

The gene calls are TRBV5-4 and TRBJ1-1; 8 bases line up with TRBD1. The V and J ends lost 4 bases and 3 bases, in that order; junction bases with no gene match: 8. Per the germline V gene, CDR1 is SGHNT and CDR2 is YYREEE (reference sequence). The CDR3 spans 15 residues. This CDR3 reads CASSTRTGKDTEAFF. The CDR3 DNA sequence: TGTGCCAGCAGCACGCGGACAGGGAAGGACACTGAAGCTTTCTTT. The variable domain in full, completed from reference TRBV5-4 and TRBJ1-1, reads ETGVTQSPTHLIKTRGQQVTLRCSSQSGHNTVSWYQQALGQGPQFIFQYYREEENGRGNFPPRFSGLQFPNYSSELNVNALELDDSALYLCASSTRTGKDTEAFFGQGTRLTVV.